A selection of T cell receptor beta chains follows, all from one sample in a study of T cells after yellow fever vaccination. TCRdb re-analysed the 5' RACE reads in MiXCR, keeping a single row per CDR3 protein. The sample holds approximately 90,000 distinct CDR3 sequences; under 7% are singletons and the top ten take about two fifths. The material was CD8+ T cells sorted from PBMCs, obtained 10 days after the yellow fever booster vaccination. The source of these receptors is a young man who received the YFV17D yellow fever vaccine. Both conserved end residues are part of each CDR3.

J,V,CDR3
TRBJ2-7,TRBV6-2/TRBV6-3,CASSSGQGLAYEQYF
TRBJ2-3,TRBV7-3,CASSSGAGGTDTQYF
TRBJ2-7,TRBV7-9,CASSFGLAGFYEQYF
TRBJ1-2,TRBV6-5,CASRAGTGTYGYTF
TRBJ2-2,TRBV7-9,CASSLGADGELFF
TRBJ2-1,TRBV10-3,CAARGDWNEQFF
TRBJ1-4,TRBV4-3,CASSRGVGGKLFF
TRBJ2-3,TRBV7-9,CASSPARGGARDTQYF
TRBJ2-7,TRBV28,CASSLSAGAYEQYF
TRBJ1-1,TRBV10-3,CAISGTEGGLGAFF
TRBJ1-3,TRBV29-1,CSVVKESDGNTIYF
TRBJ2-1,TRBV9,CASSVVGGPSSYNEQFF
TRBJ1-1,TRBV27,CASSLARHGTEAFF
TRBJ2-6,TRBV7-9,CASSQHSSGANVLTF
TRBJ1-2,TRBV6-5,CASSSFYGAPDGYTF
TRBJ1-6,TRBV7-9,CASSNSDPDSPLHF
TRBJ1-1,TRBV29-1,CSAWTGDTEAFF
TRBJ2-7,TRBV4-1,CASSQFSGSSYEQYF